Described below is a single T cell receptor beta chain sequence and its context. No antigen is known for it. The read stops 3 residues short of the end of the CDR3; the missing end is completed from the germline J gene. There are 19 residues in the CDR3. With V trimmed by 4 bases and J by 1 base, 12 bases remained unmatched. The germline CDR1 and CDR2 sequences are SGHDN and FVKESK. This entry comes from a study of Tregs in tolerant kidney transplant recipients. Across the study: The nonmyeloablative bone marrow transplants came from related graft donors, with transient mixed chimerism. Study-wide results and caveats: Biological reproducibility was not directly addressed, but technical replication error appeared minimal.

TCRdb keeps only in-frame clones here, not all; method: immunoSEQ multiplex PCR. Recorded here are 50,000 or so clones; the top ten clones represent roughly 0.9%. The J gene is TRBJ2-3, the V gene TRBV14; TRBD2 aligns across 12 bases. The material sequenced was CD4+ T cells from blood, taken before the transplant. The TCR comes from a human donor who received a combined kidney and bone marrow transplant. CDR3 protein: CASSPGLAGRFMGTDTQYF. CDR3 bases read: TGTGCCAGCAGCCCGGGACTAGCGGGCCGGTTTATGGGCACAGATACG.